One and the same sample provided the 19 T cell receptor beta chains below, sequenced in a study of blood T cell repertoires in COVID-19. Measured with immunoSEQ multiplex PCR; TCRdb has only the in-frame clones, and not every one. The data show roughly 250,000 clones, more than 65% seen once. Sequenced input: peripheral blood. Source of these receptors: a person aged 70 to 85 with COVID-19, enrolled during active disease.

The J gene is TRBJ1-2, the V gene TRBV9; 8 bases line up with TRBD1. The length of the CDR3 is 17 residues. CDR1 and CDR2 from the germline V gene are SGDLS and YYNGEE. The V segment lost 2 bases and the J segment 13 bases; nucleotides outside the gene matches: 22. Written as DNA, the CDR3 is TGTGCCAGCAGCGTTTCGGTTCAGGGGACAGGACGTTTGAGGTTCACCTTC. Translating it yields CASSVSVQGTGRLRFTF. The full variable domain, its missing parts supplied by reference TRBV9 and TRBJ1-2, is DSGVTQTPKHLITATGQRVTLRCSPRSGDLSVYWYQQSLDQGLQFLIQYYNGEERAKGNILERFSAQQFPDLHSELNLSSLELGDSALYFCASSVSVQGTGRLRFTFGSGTRLTVV.

The genes are TRBV15 and TRBJ1-2; D gene ambiguous. The V gene lost 0 bases and the J gene lost 3 bases, with 11 bases spanning the gap. The CDR3 is 15 amino acids. CDR1 is LNHNV, CDR2 YYDKDF, per germline (reference sequence). CDR3 in DNA: TGTGCCACCAGCAGAGACAGGCGCTCCGACTATGGCTACACCTTC. Protein product: CATSRDRRSDYGYTF.

The V call is TRBV12-3 or TRBV12-4, the J call TRBJ1-1; D not resolved. V was trimmed by 4 bases and J by 1 base, leaving 7 bases between them. This CDR3 has 13 residues. The CDR3 bases are TGTGCCAGCAGTTCGACACAGAACACTGAAGCTTTCTTT. This codes for CASSSTQNTEAFF.

The chain joins TRBV2 to TRBJ1-5, with D unclear. The V gene's germline CDR1 is SNHLY and CDR2 FYNNEI. Trimming removed 7 bases from V and 0 bases from J, with 7 bases in between. This CDR3 is built from 13 residues. CDR3 nucleotide sequence: TGTGCCAGCAACGGGTTTAGCAATCAGCCCCAGCATTTT. Its protein is CASNGFSNQPQHF.

The chain joins TRBV5-1 to TRBJ1-4; a possible D gene is TRBD1 (6 bases). V shed 4 bases and J shed 4 bases, with 17 bases lying between them. The CDR3 loop spans 16 amino acids. CDR1 and CDR2 from the germline V gene are SGHRS and YFSETQ. The chain's CDR3 is CASSQRDRSYNEKLFF. The DNA of the CDR3 is TGCGCCAGCAGCCAAAGAGACAGGTCGTATAATGAAAAACTGTTTTTT.

The J gene is TRBJ1-1, the V gene TRBV14; no firm D call. The CDR3 spans 14 residues. Trimming shortened V by 5 bases and J by 5 bases, and 15 bases separated the two germline ends. Germline V gene data show CDR1 as SGHDN and CDR2 as FVKESK. The CDR3 bases are TGTGCCAGCAGCGCCCGCGTACGGGAGACTGAAGCTTTCTTT. Amino acid sequence: CASSARVRETEAFF.

J is TRBJ2-3 and V is TRBV5-1; 8 bases map to TRBD2. The CDR3 loop spans 15 amino acids. Germline V gene sequence: CDR1 SGHRS, CDR2 YFSETQ. Losses at the gene ends were 3 bases for V and 3 bases for J; bases not matched to a gene: 6. The CDR3 protein is CASSWRGEATDTQYF. The CDR3 DNA reads as TGCGCCAGCAGCTGGCGGGGGGAGGCGACAGATACGCAGTATTTT.

The chain carries TRBV12-5 and TRBJ2-2, with a tentative D call TRBD2 (5 bases). Germline CDR1 and CDR2: LGHNT and FRNRAP. The CDR3 sequence is 17 residues long. Trimming shortened V by 3 bases and J by 6 bases, and 20 bases separated the two germline ends. The CDR3 region has the DNA TGTGCTAGTGGTTTCAACCTCCGGGAAGTGCTGCCCGGGGAGCTGTTTTTT. Its protein is CASGFNLREVLPGELFF. Combining the CDR3 with reference TRBV12-5 and TRBJ2-2 gives the whole variable domain DARVTQTPRHKVTEMGQEVTMRCQPILGHNTVFWYRQTMMQGLELLAYFRNRAPLDDSGMPKDRFSAEMPDATLATLKIQPSEPRDSAVYFCASGFNLREVLPGELFFGEGSRLTVL.

The chain has TRBV5-1 and TRBJ1-5; the D is unclear. In germline, CDR1 is SGHRS, CDR2 YFSETQ. The ends were cut back, 0 bases at V and 2 bases at J, with 6 bases in the middle. CDR3 length: 14 amino acids. CDR3 bases: TGCGCCAGCAGCTTGGCGGGTGGCAATCAGCCCCAGCATTTT. The encoded protein is CASSLAGGNQPQHF.

The rearrangement links TRBV19 to TRBJ1-5; 8 bases are shared with TRBD1. This CDR3 has 14 residues. Germline-derived CDR1 and CDR2 are LNHDA and SQIVND (reference sequence). With 7 bases clipped from V and 2 bases from J, the junction kept 4 bases outside the gene matches. CDR3 sequence: CASTTTGGNQPQHF. CDR3 nucleotide sequence: TGTGCCAGTACCACGACAGGGGGCAATCAGCCCCAGCATTTT.

This chain connects TRBV27 to TRBJ1-6; 8 positions agree with TRBD1. Germline-derived CDR1 and CDR2 are MNHEY and SMNVEV (reference sequence). The CDR3 covers 17 residues. With 6 bases clipped from V and 6 bases from J, the junction kept 13 bases outside the gene matches. CDR3: CASRTPGGAGRNSPLHF. Here the CDR3 DNA reads TGTGCCAGCAGGACACCAGGGGGCGCAGGACGTAATTCACCCCTCCACTTT.

The chain joins TRBV5-6 to TRBJ2-2, with 7 bases identical to TRBD1. Germline V gene data show CDR1 as SGHDT and CDR2 as YYEEEE. This CDR3 has 15 residues. V gave up 2 bases and J gave up 5 bases; unmatched junction bases: 6. The CDR3 DNA reads as TGTGCCAGCAGCTTAGTGACAGGGTGGACCGGGGAGCTGTTTTTT. It translates to CASSLVTGWTGELFF. Complete variable domain (other parts from reference TRBV5-6 and TRBJ2-2): DAGVTQSPTHLIKTRGQQVTLRCSPKSGHDTVSWYQQALGQGPQFIFQYYEEEERQRGNFPDRFSGHQFPNYSSELNVNALLLGDSALYLCASSLVTGWTGELFFGEGSRLTVL.

The chain links TRBV24-1 to TRBJ2-7; 9 nucleotides line up with TRBD1. The CDR3 covers 17 residues. The V gene's germline CDR1 is KGHDR and CDR2 SFDVKD. The V segment lost 4 bases and the J segment 5 bases; nucleotides outside the gene matches: 14. The CDR3 sequence is CATSELGWGTGLHEQYF. The CDR3 DNA sequence: TGTGCCACCAGTGAACTGGGTTGGGGGACAGGGCTCCACGAGCAGTACTTC.

The V call is TRBV5-1, the J call TRBJ2-7, with 8 bases fitting TRBD2. Germline V gene data show CDR1 as SGHRS and CDR2 as YFSETQ. The CDR3 consists of 14 residues. Losses at the gene ends were 1 base for V and 1 base for J; bases not matched to a gene: 1. CDR3 bases: TGCGCCAGCAGCTTGTCTAGCGGGTCCTACGAGCAGTACTTC. Its protein product is CASSLSSGSYEQYF.

The rearrangement joins TRBV7-2 to TRBJ2-7, with 12 bases that match TRBD1. Trimming removed 0 bases from V and 6 bases from J; junction bases left unmatched: 12. This CDR3 spans 18 amino acids. Germline CDR1 is SGHTA and CDR2 is FQGNSA. The CDR3 sequence: CASSLAPRDRGRRGEQYF. The DNA for the CDR3 is TGTGCCAGCAGCTTAGCGCCGAGGGACAGGGGGCGAAGGGGCGAGCAGTACTTC.

J is TRBJ2-3 and V is TRBV4-3, with 11 bases fitting TRBD2. Germline V gene sequence: CDR1 LGHNA, CDR2 YSLEER. CDR3 length equals 17 residues. The V segment lost 3 bases and the J segment 2 bases; nucleotides outside the gene matches: 7. The CDR3 sequence is CASSQLAGGLSTDTQYF. DNA for the CDR3: TGCGCCAGCAGCCAGTTAGCGGGGGGGTTATCCACAGATACGCAGTATTTT.

V gene TRBV19 combines with J gene TRBJ1-2, with D unclear. V was shortened by 7 bases and J by 2 bases, with 23 bases between the two germline ends. The CDR3 is 17 residues long. Germline-derived CDR1 and CDR2 are LNHDA and SQIVND (reference sequence). CDR3 nucleotide sequence: TGTGCCAGTACCACACGGGGAGCTCATATAACGAACTATGGCTACACCTTC. The encoded protein is CASTTRGAHITNYGYTF.

The chain employs TRBV9 and TRBJ2-1, with TRBD2 matching over 8 bases. CDR1 SGDLS and CDR2 YYNGEE come from the germline V gene. V gave up 2 bases and J gave up 0 bases; unmatched junction bases: 10. The CDR3 runs 18 residues. CDR3 DNA: TGTGCCAGCAGCGTGGCATCCTCGGGGGGGTTCTCCTACAATGAGCAGTTCTTC. Its translation: CASSVASSGGFSYNEQFF.

The V call is TRBV19, the J call TRBJ1-2, with 9 bases that match TRBD1. The CDR3 spans 14 residues. Germline V gene data show CDR1 as LNHDA and CDR2 as SQIVND (reference sequence). V dropped 5 bases and J dropped 8; count of bases not matched to a gene: 9. The CDR3 region has the DNA TGTGCCAGTAGTCCGAGGACAGGGGAAACAGGCTACACCTTC. Translation gives CASSPRTGETGYTF.